Sequencing of this T cell receptor beta chain was carried out in a study of shared clonotypes between healthy human individuals. CD8 cells regarded as naive lacked CD45RO, were positively chosen for CCR7, and omitted terminally differentiated effector memory CD45RA+ cells. Donors, healthy HIV-negative adults, lacked recent acute infections or vaccinations. On sorted subsets, replicate PCRs used 150 to 250 ng DNA, or some 28,000 T cell genomes. Repertoires were generated with immunoSEQ multiplex PCR, while TCRdb's copy carries only in-frame clones and drops some. The data contain about 2,200,000 clones, about 92% of them singletons. J was trimmed by 5 bases and V by 3 bases; bases with no gene match: 7. This CDR3 spans 15 amino acids. Germline assignment: CDR1 MDHEN and CDR2 SYDVKM. Study outcomes and limitations: Across a handful of donors, naive CD4 shared roughly 5.2%, naive CD8 more than 3%, memory CD4 roughly 2.2%, memory CD8 around 0.42%.

As regards this clone: Its antigen is not known.

The rearrangement joins TRBV28 to TRBJ2-1; TRBD1 agrees at 7 bases. The sequence came from a man younger than 30 in good health. Some clones in this sample may be carry-over from other donors' samples. The sample comprised naive CD8+ T cells from PBMCs. The CDR3 reads CASSFPRDRNNEQFF. The CDR3 DNA follows: TGTGCCAGCAGTTTTCCCCGGGACAGAAACAATGAGCAGTTCTTC.